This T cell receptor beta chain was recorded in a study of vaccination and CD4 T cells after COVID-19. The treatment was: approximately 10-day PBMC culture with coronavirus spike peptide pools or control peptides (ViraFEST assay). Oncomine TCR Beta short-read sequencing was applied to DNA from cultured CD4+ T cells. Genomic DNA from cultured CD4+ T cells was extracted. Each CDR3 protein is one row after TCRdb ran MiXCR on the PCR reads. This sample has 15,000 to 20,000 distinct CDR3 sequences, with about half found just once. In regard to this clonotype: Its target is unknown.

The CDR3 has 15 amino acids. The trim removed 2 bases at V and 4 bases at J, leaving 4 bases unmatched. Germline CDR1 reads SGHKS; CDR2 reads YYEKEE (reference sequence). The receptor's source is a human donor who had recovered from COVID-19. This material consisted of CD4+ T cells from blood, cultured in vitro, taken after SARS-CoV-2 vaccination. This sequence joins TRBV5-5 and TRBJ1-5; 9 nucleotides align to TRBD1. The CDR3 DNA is TGTGCCAGCAGCTTTACAGGGGGCTCAAATCAGCCCCAGCATTTT. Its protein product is CASSFTGGSNQPQHF.